These T cell receptor beta chains were read from a single sample in a study of blood T cell repertoires in COVID-19. Here immunoSEQ multiplex PCR was the method, and the copy in TCRdb shows in-frame clones only, minus some. This table holds fewer than 300,000 clones, around 87% found once. Sample: peripheral blood. The receptor set was obtained from a woman between 40 and 50 years old who had recovered from COVID-19. CDR3s include the opening cysteine and the closing phenylalanine or tryptophan. Fields, in order: clone size, D gene, V gene, J gene, CDR3 DNA, CDR3 protein. D genes are given only for firm matches. Clone size is stated in some rows and not others, as once, few, many or a class when expanded.

.	TRBD2	TRBV9	TRBJ2-3	TGTGCCAGCAGCGTAGCCGCCCTTGGCGGGGGTACAGATACGCAGTATTTT	CASSVAALGGGTDTQYF
.	TRBD1	TRBV5-4	TRBJ1-2	TGTGCCAGCAGCACGGCAGAGGCAGGGGGCCGGGGCTACACCTTC	CASSTAEAGGRGYTF
few	TRBD1	TRBV20-1	TRBJ2-6	TGCAGTGCTAGTGCTCCGGGACAGGGGCCCTCTGGGGCCAACGTCCTGACTTTC	CSASAPGQGPSGANVLTF
.	.	TRBV2	TRBJ2-1	TGTGCCAGCAGGAAAGACACCTACTCCTACAATGAGCAGTTCTTC	CASRKDTYSYNEQFF
.	TRBD1	TRBV2	TRBJ1-6	TGTGCCAGCAGTGACTTGCGAGGGGGACAGAATTCACCCCTCCACTTT	CASSDLRGGQNSPLHF
few	.	TRBV5-1	TRBJ1-1	TGCGCCAGCAGCTTGGCGGCAGGGAACACTGAAGCTTTCTTT	CASSLAAGNTEAFF
.	.	TRBV9	TRBJ1-3	TGTGCCAGCAGCGCCCGGGGCGGGGGTCGCTCTGGAAACACCATATATTTT	CASSARGGGRSGNTIYF
.	TRBD1	TRBV5-1	TRBJ2-5	TGCGCCAGCAGCCGGGACAGGGGTGAGACCCAGTACTTC	CASSRDRGETQYF
few	TRBD1	TRBV19	TRBJ1-5	TGTGCCAGTAGTCTCCGGGACAGGGCCGGGGGCAATCAGCCCCAGCATTTT	CASSLRDRAGGNQPQHF
.	TRBD2	TRBV6-6	TRBJ2-7	TGTGCCAGCAGTCTGCTTACTAGCGGGGGTTCCTCCTACGAGCAGTACTTC	CASSLLTSGGSSYEQYF
few	TRBD2	TRBV6-5	TRBJ2-3	TGTGCCAGCAGTTACTCGGGACTAGTAAGGACAGATACGCAGTATTTT	CASSYSGLVRTDTQYF
.	.	TRBV5-1	TRBJ1-6	TGCGCCAGCAGCCCGGGGGGTAATAATTCACCCCTCCACTTT	CASSPGGNNSPLHF
.	.	TRBV10-3	TRBJ1-3	TGTGCCATCAGTGATGCCCCCGGGAGGCCAAACTCTGGAAACACCATATATTTT	CAISDAPGRPNSGNTIYF
.	.	TRBV30	TRBJ1-2	TGTGCCTGGAGTGTAACGGGGAGGGGTGGCTACACCTTC	CAWSVTGRGGYTF
.	TRBD1	TRBV7-9	TRBJ1-2	TGTGCCAGCAGCCTCGACAGGGGACGAATGGGCTACACCTTC	CASSLDRGRMGYTF
.	TRBD2	TRBV2	TRBJ2-7	TGTGCCAGCAGGGACCCTGGCGGGAGCTCCTACGAGCAGTACTTC	CASRDPGGSSYEQYF
.	.	TRBV30	TRBJ1-2	TGTGCCTGGAGTGTATCCAGGGGCGGGTATGGCTACACCTTC	CAWSVSRGGYGYTF
.	TRBD2	TRBV5-4	TRBJ2-7	TGTGCCAGCAGCTCCAGCGGGGGTAGCTCCTACGAGCAGTACTTC	CASSSSGGSSYEQYF
.	.	TRBV30	TRBJ2-1	TGTGCCTGGACCCTCGGAGGGAAAAGCGGCAATGAGCAGTTCTTC	CAWTLGGKSGNEQFF
.	.	TRBV7-2	TRBJ2-7	TGTGCCAGCAGCCATTCCAGCCAACTAGGTACGGGCTCCTACGAGCAGTACTTC	CASSHSSQLGTGSYEQYF
.	TRBD1	TRBV3-1/TRBV3-2	TRBJ2-3	TGTGCCAGCAGCCAAAGGGGGCAGGCCAAAGCAGATACGCAGTATTTT	CASSQRGQAKADTQYF
few	.	TRBV7-9	TRBJ2-3	TGTGCCAGCAGCTTAGTCCCCTCTTATACGCAGTATTTT	CASSLVPSYTQYF
.	.	TRBV6-5	TRBJ2-3	TGTGCCAGCACCCAGACTAGAGGTGGAACAGATACGCAGTATTTT	CASTQTRGGTDTQYF
.	TRBD1	TRBV30	TRBJ1-2	TGTGCCTGGAGTACCTGGGACAGGATACATGGCTACACCTTC	CAWSTWDRIHGYTF
.	TRBD1	TRBV5-1	TRBJ1-6	TGCGCCAGCAGCTTGGAACAGGGGGCGATTTCACCCCTCCACTTT	CASSLEQGAISPLHF
few	TRBD1	TRBV2	TRBJ1-5	TGTGCCAGCAATCCCGTTAAGGTCAGGACAGGGGGAGGCAATCAGCCCCAGCATTTT	CASNPVKVRTGGGNQPQHF
.	TRBD1	TRBV4-1	TRBJ1-2	TGCGCCAGCAGCCAAGATCTTCGGCAGGGGGCGGCTGGCTACACCTTC	CASSQDLRQGAAGYTF
.	TRBD1	TRBV7-9	TRBJ1-2	TGTGCCATACGATTCGAGGGGGCCAGGGGCTACACCTTC	CAIRFEGARGYTF
.	.	TRBV21-1	TRBJ1-4	TGTGCCAGCACCTCCCCCTTCACCCCGGGGGATGAAAAACTGTTTTTT	CASTSPFTPGDEKLFF
.	.	TRBV5-1	TRBJ1-1	TGCGCCAGCAGCTTGGGCGGAGGCCAAGCTTTCTTT	CASSLGGGQAFF
few	.	TRBV6-6	TRBJ2-5	TGTGCCAGCAGTTCGCCCGGGACAACCCAAGAGACCCAGTACTTC	CASSSPGTTQETQYF
few	.	TRBV5-4	TRBJ2-7	TGTGCCAGCAGCTTGACAGGGCCGGGCGAGCAGTACTTC	CASSLTGPGEQYF
once	.	TRBV15	TRBJ1-2	TGTGCCACCAGCAGAGGGCAGGGGTACGGCTACACCTTC	CATSRGQGYGYTF
.	TRBD1	TRBV6-6	TRBJ1-2	TGTGCCAGCAGTCGAAGACAGGGTTCGGACTATGGCTACACCTTC	CASSRRQGSDYGYTF
.	.	TRBV6-5	TRBJ1-1	TGTGCCAGCAGTTACTCGGGGCAGGTGGCCACTGAAGCTTTCTTT	CASSYSGQVATEAFF
.	.	TRBV23-1	TRBJ1-1	TGCGCCAGCAGTCAATCCCAGGACAGATTAAGCACTGAAGCTTTCTTT	CASSQSQDRLSTEAFF
.	TRBD1	TRBV24-1	TRBJ1-5	TGTGCCACCAGTGGTGGACAGGGGAACGATCAGCCCCAGCATTTT	CATSGGQGNDQPQHF
.	TRBD2	TRBV19	TRBJ2-3	TGTGCCACCCGGGAGGGACTCTTACGTGGGACGCAGTATTTT	CATREGLLRGTQYF
.	.	TRBV4-1	TRBJ1-2	TGCGCCAGCAGCCAAGATGCGGGGCTGCAGTTCGGCTACACCTTC	CASSQDAGLQFGYTF
once	.	TRBV9	TRBJ1-2	TGTGCCAGCAGCGCCGGGACATATGGCTACACCTTC	CASSAGTYGYTF
.	TRBD1	TRBV4-2	TRBJ1-2	TGTGCCAGCAGCCTTCCGGGACAGGGTAACTATGGCTACACCTTC	CASSLPGQGNYGYTF
.	.	TRBV5-4	TRBJ1-2	TGTGCCAGCAGCTTAGGCAGGCTACAGGAGTGGGGCTACACCTTC	CASSLGRLQEWGYTF
.	.	TRBV5-4	TRBJ1-2	TGTGCCAGCAGCTCCGAGCAAGCCTATGGCTACACCTTC	CASSSEQAYGYTF
.	.	TRBV7-2	TRBJ1-6	TGTGCCAGCAGCTTAGTCAATCGGGACACACCCCTCCACTTT	CASSLVNRDTPLHF
few	.	TRBV6-5	TRBJ1-2	TGTGCCAGCACCCTGAACCCACTGGATGGCTACACCTTC	CASTLNPLDGYTF
.	.	TRBV9	TRBJ1-2	TGTGCCAGCAGTTCCTATGGGGGGGCCTTTAACTATGGCTACACCTTC	CASSSYGGAFNYGYTF
.	.	TRBV12-3/TRBV12-4	TRBJ1-1	TGTGCCAGCAGTCCTGCTTTCTTT	CASSPAFF
.	TRBD2	TRBV5-1	TRBJ2-3	TGCGCCAGCAGCTTTAGCGGGGGGCTCAATGGGGCGCAGTATTTT	CASSFSGGLNGAQYF
.	TRBD1	TRBV19	TRBJ1-1	TGTGCCAGTAGTACCATCCCGATGAACAGGGGCAACACTGAAGCTTTCTTT	CASSTIPMNRGNTEAFF
.	TRBD1	TRBV5-1	TRBJ2-5	TGCGCCAGCAGCCTGGGACAGGGCCAAGAGACCCAGTACTTC	CASSLGQGQETQYF
.	.	TRBV30	TRBJ2-7	TGTGCCTGGGGAAGGACTCATACCTACGAGCAGTACTTC	CAWGRTHTYEQYF
.	.	TRBV12-3/TRBV12-4	TRBJ1-1	TGTGCCAGCAGCCGTCGCAGGGAAGCTTTCTTT	CASSRRREAFF
.	.	TRBV11-2	TRBJ2-2	TGTGCCAGCAGCTCACAGGTCACCGGGGAGCTGTTTTTT	CASSSQVTGELFF
.	.	TRBV19	TRBJ2-2	TGTGCCAGTAGTCCCAGGGGATTTGGGAACACCGGGGAGCTGTTTTTT	CASSPRGFGNTGELFF
.	TRBD2	TRBV6-5	TRBJ2-5	TGTGCCAGCAGTTACTCCCTAGCGGGGCCGGAGACCCAGTACTTC	CASSYSLAGPETQYF